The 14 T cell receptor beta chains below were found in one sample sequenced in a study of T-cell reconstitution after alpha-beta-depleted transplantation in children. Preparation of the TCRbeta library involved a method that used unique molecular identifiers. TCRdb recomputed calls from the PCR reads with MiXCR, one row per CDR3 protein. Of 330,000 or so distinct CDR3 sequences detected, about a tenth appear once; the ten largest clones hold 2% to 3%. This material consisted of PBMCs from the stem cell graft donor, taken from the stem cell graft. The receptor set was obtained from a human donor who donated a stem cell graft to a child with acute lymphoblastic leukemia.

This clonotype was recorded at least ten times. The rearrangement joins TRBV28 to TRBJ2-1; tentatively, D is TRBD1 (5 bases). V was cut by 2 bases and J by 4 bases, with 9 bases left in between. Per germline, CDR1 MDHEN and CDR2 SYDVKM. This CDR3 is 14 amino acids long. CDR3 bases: TGTGCCAGCAGTTTACAGGGTGGGTACAATGAGCAGTTCTTC. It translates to CASSLQGGYNEQFF.

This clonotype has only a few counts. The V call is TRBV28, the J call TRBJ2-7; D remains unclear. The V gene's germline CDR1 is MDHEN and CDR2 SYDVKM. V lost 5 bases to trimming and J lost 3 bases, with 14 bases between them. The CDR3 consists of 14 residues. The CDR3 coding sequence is TGTGCCAGCAGTCTTATAGAAAAGTACTACGAGCAGTACTTC. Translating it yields CASSLIEKYYEQYF.

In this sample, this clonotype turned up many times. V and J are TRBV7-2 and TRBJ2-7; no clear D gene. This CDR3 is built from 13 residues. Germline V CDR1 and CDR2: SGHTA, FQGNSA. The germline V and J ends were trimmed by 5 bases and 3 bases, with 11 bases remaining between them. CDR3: CASSPAADYEQYF. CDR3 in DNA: TGTGCCAGCAGCCCCGCGGCGGACTACGAGCAGTACTTC.

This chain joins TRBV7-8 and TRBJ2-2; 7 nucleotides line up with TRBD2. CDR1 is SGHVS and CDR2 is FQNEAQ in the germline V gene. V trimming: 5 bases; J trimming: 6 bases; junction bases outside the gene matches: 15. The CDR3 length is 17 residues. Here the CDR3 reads CASSPWRAGVKAGELFF. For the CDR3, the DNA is TGTGCCAGCAGCCCGTGGAGGGCGGGAGTCAAGGCCGGGGAGCTGTTTTTT.

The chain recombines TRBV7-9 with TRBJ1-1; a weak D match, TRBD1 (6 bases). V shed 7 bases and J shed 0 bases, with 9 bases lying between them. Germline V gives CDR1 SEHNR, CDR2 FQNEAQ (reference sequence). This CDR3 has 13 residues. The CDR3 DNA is TGTGCCAGCACATCAGGGGTGAACACTGAAGCTTTCTTT. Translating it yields CASTSGVNTEAFF.

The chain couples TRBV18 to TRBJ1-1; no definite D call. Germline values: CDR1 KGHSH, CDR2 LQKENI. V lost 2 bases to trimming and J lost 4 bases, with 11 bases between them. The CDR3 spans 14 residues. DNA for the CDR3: TGTGCCAGCTCACCAACAAGTCAGCGCACTGAAGCTTTCTTT. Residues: CASSPTSQRTEAFF.

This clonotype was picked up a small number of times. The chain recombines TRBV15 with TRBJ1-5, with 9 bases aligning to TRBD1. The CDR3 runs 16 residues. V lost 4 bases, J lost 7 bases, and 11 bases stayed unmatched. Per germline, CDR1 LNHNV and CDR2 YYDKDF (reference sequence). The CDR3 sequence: CATSTTPGQGDQPQHF. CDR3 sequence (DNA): TGTGCCACCAGCACTACTCCGGGACAGGGTGACCAGCCCCAGCATTTT.

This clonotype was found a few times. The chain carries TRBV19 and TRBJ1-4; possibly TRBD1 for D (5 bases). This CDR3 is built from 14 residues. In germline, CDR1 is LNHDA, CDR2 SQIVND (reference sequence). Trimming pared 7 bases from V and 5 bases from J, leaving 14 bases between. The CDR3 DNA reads TGTGCCAGTACTGAGACAGTCCTGAATGAAAAACTGTTTTTT. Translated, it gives CASTETVLNEKLFF.

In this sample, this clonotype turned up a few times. The CDR3 region is CASSLRDRGYESTEAFF. For the CDR3, the DNA is TGTGCCAGCAGCCTCCGGGACAGGGGGTATGAAAGCACTGAAGCTTTCTTT. The chain employs TRBV7-6 and TRBJ1-1, with TRBD1 matching over 11 bases. Germline V gene sequence: CDR1 SGHVS, CDR2 FNYEAQ. J lost 4 bases, V lost 5 bases, and 12 bases had no gene match. This CDR3 region has 17 residues.

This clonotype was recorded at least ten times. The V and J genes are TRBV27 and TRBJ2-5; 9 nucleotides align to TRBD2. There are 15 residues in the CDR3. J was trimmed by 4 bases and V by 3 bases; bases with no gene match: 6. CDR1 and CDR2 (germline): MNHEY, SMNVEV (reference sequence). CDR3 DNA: TGTGCCAGCAGTTTGGGCGGGAGGGCCGGAGAGACCCAGTACTTC. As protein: CASSLGGRAGETQYF.

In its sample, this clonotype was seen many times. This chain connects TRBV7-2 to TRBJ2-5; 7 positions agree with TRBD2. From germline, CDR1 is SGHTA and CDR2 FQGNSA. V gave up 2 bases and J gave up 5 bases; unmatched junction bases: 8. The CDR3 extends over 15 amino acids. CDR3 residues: CASSLSAGVAETQYF. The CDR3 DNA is TGTGCCAGCAGCTTATCTGCGGGAGTTGCTGAGACCCAGTACTTC. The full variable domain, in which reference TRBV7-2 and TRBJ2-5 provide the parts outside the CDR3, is GAGVSQSPSNKVTEKGKDVELRCDPISGHTALYWYRQSLGQGLEFLIYFQGNSAPDKSGLPSDRFSAERTGGSVSTLTIQRTQQEDSAVYLCASSLSAGVAETQYFGPGTRLLVL.

Here the CDR3 reads CASSFYGNGYEQYF. CDR3 DNA sequence: TGCGCCAGCAGCTTTTATGGGAACGGCTACGAGCAGTACTTC. The chain uses TRBV5-1 and TRBJ2-7; no definite D call. CDR3 length: 14 residues. Germline V lookup: CDR1 SGHRS, CDR2 YFSETQ. V was trimmed by 2 bases and J by 3 bases, leaving 12 bases between them.

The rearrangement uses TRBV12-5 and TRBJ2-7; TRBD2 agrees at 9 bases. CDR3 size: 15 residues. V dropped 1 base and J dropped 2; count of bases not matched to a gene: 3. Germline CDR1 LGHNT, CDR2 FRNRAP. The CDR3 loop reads CASGLGGRAAYEQYF. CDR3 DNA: TGTGCTAGTGGTTTGGGCGGGAGGGCCGCCTACGAGCAGTACTTC.

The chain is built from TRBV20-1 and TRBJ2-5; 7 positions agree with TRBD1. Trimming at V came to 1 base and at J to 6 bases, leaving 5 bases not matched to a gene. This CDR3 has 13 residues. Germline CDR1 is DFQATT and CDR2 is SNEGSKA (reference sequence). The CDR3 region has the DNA TGCAGTGCTAGAGTCCAGGGGGAAAAGACCCAGTACTTC. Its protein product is CSARVQGEKTQYF.